The T cell receptor beta chain under discussion was sequenced for a study of cytomegalovirus exposure and HLA in healthy donors. The ends lost 8 bases at V and 7 bases at J; junction bases unmatched: 1. In germline, CDR1 is SGHNT, CDR2 YENEEA. The CDR3 covers 13 residues. This clone turned up a few times. Antigen specificity is unknown. Overall study results and limits: The majority of TCR sequences were rare, yet some public TCRs appeared in many donors.

Use of 60 Vbeta and 13 Jbeta primers characterized the PCR. The table came from immunoSEQ multiplex PCR; TCRdb's copy has only in-frame clones and leaves some out. The repertoire holds roughly 100,000 clones, with approximately 70% as singletons. The sequence derives from a man between 25 and 39 years old in good health and CMV-seronegative. V usage is TRBV11-3 and J usage is TRBJ2-1, with 14 bases lining up with TRBD2. Sequencing used PBMCs. CDR3 in amino acids: CASGTSGSNEQFF. For the CDR3, the DNA is TGTGCCAGCGGGACTAGCGGGAGTAATGAGCAGTTCTTC.